What follows describes a single T cell receptor (beta chain). Primed by a sample-barcoded 5' primer and a J-beta primer mix, a second PCR proceeded for about 6 to 11 cycles. One entry per CDR3 protein results from TCRdb running MiXCR on the 5' RACE reads. The profile shows more than 1,400,000 distinct CDR3 sequences, 35% to 45% of them singletons. This entry is derived from a study of blood T cells in healthy people across ages. There are 15 residues in the CDR3. Germline assignment: CDR1 SGDLS and CDR2 YYNGEE. J gave up 3 bases and V 4 bases, and 6 bases lay outside the gene matches. The chain recombines TRBV9 with TRBJ2-3, with 9 bases that match TRBD1. Sequenced sample: blood. The origin of this receptor is a woman aged 18-29 years in good health. CDR3 sequence reads: CASSNGQGTTDTQYF. The CDR3 DNA reads TGTGCCAGCAGCAATGGACAGGGGACGACAGATACGCAGTATTTT.